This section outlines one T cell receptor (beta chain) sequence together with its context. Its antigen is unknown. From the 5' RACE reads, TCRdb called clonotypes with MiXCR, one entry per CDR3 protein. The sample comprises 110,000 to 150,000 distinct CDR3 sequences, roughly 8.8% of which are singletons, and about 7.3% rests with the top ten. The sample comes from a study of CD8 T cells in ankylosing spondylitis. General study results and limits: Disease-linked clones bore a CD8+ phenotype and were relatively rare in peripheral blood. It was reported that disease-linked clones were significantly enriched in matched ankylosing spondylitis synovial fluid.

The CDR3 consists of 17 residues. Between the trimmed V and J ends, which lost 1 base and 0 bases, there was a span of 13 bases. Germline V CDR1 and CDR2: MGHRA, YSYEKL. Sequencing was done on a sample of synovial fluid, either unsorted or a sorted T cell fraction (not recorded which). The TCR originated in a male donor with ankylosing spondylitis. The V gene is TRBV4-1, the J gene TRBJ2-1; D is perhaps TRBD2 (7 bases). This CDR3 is CASSQGGGQSSYNEQFF. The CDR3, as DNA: TGCGCCAGCAGCCAAGGGGGGGGCCAGAGCTCCTACAATGAGCAGTTCTTC.